One and the same sample provided the 26 T cell receptor beta chains below, sequenced in a study of Graves' ophthalmopathy and Graves' hyperthyroidism. The sequenced template was RNA, covering the TCR beta CDR3 region. RT-PCR in the first round used HTBI primers; a second-round multiplex PCR followed. MiXCR, run by TCRdb on the multiplex PCR reads, gives a single entry per CDR3 protein. This sample has some 750,000 distinct CDR3 sequences, with about 44% found just once. The specimen sequenced was peripheral blood. These receptors originate from an adult man with Graves' ophthalmopathy.

The sample holds a few counts of this clonotype. A much larger clone differs by one base, so this may be a read error. The chain links TRBV29-1 to TRBJ2-5; TRBD1 agrees at 9 bases. In germline, CDR1 is SQVTM, CDR2 ANQGSEA. The CDR3 sequence is 13 residues long. CDR3 sequence reads: CSCWGQGGEAQYF. Written as DNA, the CDR3 is TGCAGTTGCTGGGGACAGGGAGGGGAGGCCCAGTACTTC.

The V and J genes are TRBV7-9 and TRBJ1-6; perhaps TRBD1 as D (5 bases). The CDR3 consists of 16 residues. With 2 bases removed from V and 7 bases from J, the gap between germline ends came to 15 bases. Per the germline V gene, CDR1 is SEHNR and CDR2 is FQNEAQ (reference sequence). DNA of the CDR3: TGTGCCAGCAGCTTATTATCTAGGGGTGACAATTCACCCCTCCACTTT. Translating it yields CASSLLSRGDNSPLHF. Based on the CDR3 plus reference TRBV7-9 and TRBJ1-6, the full variable domain is DTGVSQNPRHKITKRGQNVTFRCDPISEHNRLYWYRQTLGQGPEFLTYFQNEAQLEKSRLLSDRFSAERPKGSFSTLEIQRTEQGDSAMYLCASSLLSRGDNSPLHFGNGTRLTVT.

This chain connects TRBV28 to TRBJ2-7; D unresolved. Trimming stripped 5 bases from V and 4 bases from J, with 15 bases between. Germline CDR1 MDHEN, CDR2 SYDVKM. CDR3 length equals 14 residues. The CDR3 DNA is TGTGCCAGCAGTGTCTTTGGGTTTAAATACGAGCAGTACTTC. The encoded protein is CASSVFGFKYEQYF.

This clonotype was recorded many times. V gene TRBV10-3 combines with J gene TRBJ1-1, with D maybe TRBD1 (6 bases). From germline, CDR1 is ENHRY and CDR2 SYGVKD. This CDR3 has 15 residues. V lost 6 bases and J lost 1, with 15 bases in between. CDR3 sequence: CAIRSGDTKNTEAFF. The CDR3 nucleotides read TGTGCCATCAGGAGTGGGGACACAAAGAACACTGAAGCTTTCTTT.

Note on this clonotype: At one end the junction does not follow the germline gene, possibly because of a read error. The rearrangement links TRBV29-1 to TRBJ1-2; no firm D call. In germline, CDR1 is SQVTM, CDR2 ANQGSEA. The CDR3 contains 11 residues. The CDR3 here is CSVVSNYDYTF. The CDR3 nucleotides are TGCAGCGTCGTCTCGAACTATGACTACACCTTC.

CDR3 sequence reads: CSARALGQGNNSPLHF. CDR3 bases: TGCAGTGCTAGAGCACTAGGACAGGGGAACAATTCACCCCTCCACTTT. J is TRBJ1-6 and V is TRBV20-1, with 9 bases matching TRBD1. Looked up from germline, CDR1 is DFQATT and CDR2 is SNEGSKA (reference sequence). The junction had 8 bases not matched to a gene; V was cut back by 1 base and J by 7 bases. The CDR3 extends over 16 amino acids.

J is TRBJ1-2 and V is TRBV5-4, with D possibly matching TRBD1 (6 bases). The germline gives CDR1 SGHNT, CDR2 YYREEE (reference sequence). Trimming pared 1 base from V and 8 bases from J, leaving 18 bases between. The CDR3 contains 15 residues. The chain's CDR3 is CASSLRTAYWWGYTF. CDR3 DNA sequence: TGTGCCAGCAGCTTGAGGACAGCCTACTGGTGGGGCTACACCTTC.

The genes are TRBV29-1 and TRBJ1-1; D may be TRBD1 (6 bases). Deletions cut 0 bases from V and 0 bases from J, with 8 bases between. In germline, CDR1 is SQVTM, CDR2 ANQGSEA. The CDR3 totals 14 residues. Written as DNA, the CDR3 is TGCAGCGTTGAAGAGGGACACCTGAACACTGAAGCTTTCTTT. Encoded protein: CSVEEGHLNTEAFF.

In regard to this clonotype: The final CDR3 position lacks the conserved phenylalanine or tryptophan, pointing to a likely read error. The chain has TRBV24-1 and TRBJ1-5, with D possibly matching TRBD1 (6 bases). The germline gives CDR1 KGHDR, CDR2 SFDVKD. The CDR3 is made up of 15 amino acids. V lost 4 bases, J lost 5 bases, and 14 bases lay in between. This CDR3 is CATSDPRTADQPQHL. The CDR3 DNA is TGTGCCACCAGTGACCCACGGACAGCGGATCAGCCCCAGCATTTA.

In this sample, this clonotype turned up many times. The J gene is TRBJ1-1, the V gene TRBV12-3 or TRBV12-4, with unresolved D. Trimming took off 3 bases at V and 6 bases at J, with 8 bases between the two ends. CDR3 length: 12 amino acids. CDR3 protein: CASSLVGSEAFF. CDR3 sequence (DNA): TGTGCCAGCAGTTTGGTGGGTTCTGAAGCTTTCTTT.

This chain connects TRBV7-9 to TRBJ1-1; tentative D call: TRBD1 (6 bases). CDR1 SEHNR and CDR2 FQNEAQ come from the germline V gene (reference sequence). This CDR3 contains 14 residues. The V end was cut by 5 bases, the J end by 4 bases, with 14 bases between. DNA for the CDR3: TGTGCCAGCAGCACAGGGAAGATGGTCACTGAAGCTTTCTTT. It yields the protein CASSTGKMVTEAFF. Looking up the rest from reference TRBV7-9 and TRBJ1-1 gives the full variable domain: DTGVSQNPRHKITKRGQNVTFRCDPISEHNRLYWYRQTLGQGPEFLTYFQNEAQLEKSRLLSDRFSAERPKGSFSTLEIQRTEQGDSAMYLCASSTGKMVTEAFFGQGTRLTVV.

The genes are TRBV11-2 and TRBJ2-7, with D unresolved. Germline V CDR1 and CDR2: SGHAT, FQNNGV. This CDR3 contains 15 residues. V dropped 11 bases and J dropped 7 bases, with 27 bases sitting between them. CDR3 amino acids: CAWSVPLWQQLEQYF. The CDR3, as DNA: TGTGCCTGGAGTGTACCCCTCTGGCAGCAGCTGGAGCAGTACTTC.

This sequence joins TRBV29-1 and TRBJ1-1; 9 bases map to TRBD1. J was trimmed by 1 base and V by 6 bases; bases with no gene match: 3. The CDR3 loop spans 13 amino acids. Germline V lookup: CDR1 SQVTM, CDR2 ANQGSEA. CDR3 protein: CSVQDRGNTEAFF. DNA for the CDR3: TGCAGCGTACAGGACAGGGGGAACACTGAAGCTTTCTTT.

On this clonotype: A junction end diverges from the germline sequence, so it may reflect a read error. The gene calls are TRBV7-7 and TRBJ1-2, with 7 bases matching TRBD1. Germline lookup yields CDR1 SSHAT and CDR2 FNYEAQ (reference sequence). CDR3 length: 14 residues. The CDR3 DNA reads TGTGCTAGCAGCCTGCCGACAGGGATTAATGGCCACACCTTC. As protein: CASSLPTGINGHTF.

The genes are TRBV9 and TRBJ2-7; TRBD2 might be the D (7 bases). With 4 bases removed from V and 9 bases from J, the gap between germline ends came to 20 bases. The CDR3 sequence is 14 residues long. Germline V gene lookup returns CDR1 SGDLS and CDR2 YYNGEE. The CDR3 here is CASSQVVGGGAQYF. The DNA of the CDR3 is TGTGCCAGCAGCCAAGTTGTTGGTGGGGGGGCGCAGTACTTC.

A word on this clonotype: As the CDR3 is not closed by the conserved phenylalanine or tryptophan, this likely results from a read error. The DNA is left out, because the CDR3 cannot be placed on it with certainty; the CDR3 is given as TCRdb lists it. This chain links TRBV20-1 with TRBJ1-2; TRBD1 is the table's D call and was not checked against the DNA. Inclusive of both ends, the CDR3 amounts to 9 amino acids. The germline CDR1 and CDR2 sequences are DFQATT and SNEGSKA (reference sequence). Here the CDR3 reads CSARTGGTY.

To note about this clonotype: Since a much larger clone is just one base distant, this may be a read error. The CDR3 sequence is CATSTRQGEHQPQHF. CDR3 bases: TGTGCCACCAGTACGCGACAGGGTGAACATCAGCCCCAGCATTTT. The chain joins TRBV24-1 to TRBJ1-5; 7 nucleotides match TRBD1. From germline, CDR1 is KGHDR and CDR2 SFDVKD. CDR3 length: 15 residues. Losses at the gene ends were 6 bases for V and 5 bases for J; bases not matched to a gene: 9.

This clonotype appeared once. A read error may explain this, as a much larger clone is one base away. V is TRBV11-2 and J is TRBJ1-1; D unclear. The CDR3 spans 15 residues. V shed 2 bases and J shed 3 bases, with 13 bases lying between them. The germline V gene has CDR1 SGHAT and CDR2 FQNNGV. The DNA of the CDR3 is TGTGCCAGCAGCTTAATGGGCGGGCTAGACACTGAAGCTTTCTTT. Protein product: CASSLMGGLDTEAFF.

At least ten counts were recorded for this clonotype. This sequence joins TRBV20-1 and TRBJ1-2, with D perhaps TRBD1 (5 bases). The V gene lost 3 bases and the J gene lost 2 bases, with 13 bases spanning the gap. Germline V gives CDR1 DFQATT, CDR2 SNEGSKA (reference sequence). This CDR3 has 14 amino acids. The CDR3 nucleotides read TGCAGTGCTAGTGACTTCCGGGGGAACTATGGCTACACCTTC. Translation: CSASDFRGNYGYTF.

J is TRBJ1-5 and V is TRBV10-3; TRBD1 is a possible D gene (6 bases). Per germline, CDR1 ENHRY and CDR2 SYGVKD. CDR3 length: 13 residues. Trimming removed 10 bases from V and 8 bases from J, with 18 bases in between. CDR3 loop: CASSQRQEKPQHF. The CDR3 bases are TGTGCCAGCAGCCAAAGACAGGAAAAGCCCCAGCATTTT.

For this clonotype: At one end the junction does not follow the germline gene, possibly because of a read error. This rearrangement joins TRBV9 to TRBJ1-3, with TRBD1 as a possible D gene (6 bases). CDR1 is SGDLS and CDR2 is YYNGEE in the germline V gene. The CDR3 is 12 amino acids. Here the CDR3 reads CVSSVTGNTIYF. The CDR3 DNA follows: TGTGTCAGCAGCGTAACAGGGAACACCATATATTTT.

This clonotype showed up just once. This chain uses TRBV15 with TRBJ1-4; 10 bases map to TRBD1. V dropped 3 bases and J dropped 7; count of bases not matched to a gene: 8. The CDR3 length is 16 residues. Per the germline V gene, CDR1 is LNHNV and CDR2 is YYDKDF (reference sequence). This CDR3 is CATSRKTTGGTEKLFF. In DNA, the CDR3 is TGTGCCACCAGCAGGAAGACGACAGGGGGCACTGAAAAACTGTTTTTT. Variable domain in full (rest from reference TRBV15 and TRBJ1-4): DAMVIQNPRYQVTQFGKPVTLSCSQTLNHNVMYWYQQKSSQAPKLLFHYYDKDFNNEADTPDNFQSRRPNTSFCFLDIRSPGLGDTAMYLCATSRKTTGGTEKLFFGSGTQLSVL.

This clonotype was detected many times. CDR3 loop: CASSPRYTGRDNQPQHF. CDR3 bases: TGTGCCAGCAGTCCCCGGTATACAGGAAGGGACAATCAGCCCCAGCATTTT. This chain uses TRBV12-3 or TRBV12-4 with TRBJ1-5, with D perhaps TRBD1 (5 bases). The CDR3 totals 17 residues. The germline V and J ends were trimmed by 5 bases and 3 bases, with 20 bases remaining between them.

About this clonotype: Since no conserved phenylalanine or tryptophan closes the CDR3, a read error is the likely cause. The limits of the CDR3 on the DNA are not certain, so only TCRdb's listed CDR3 is given. This sequence joins TRBV10-3 and TRBJ2-6. The CDR3 is 8 residues long, ends included. The germline V gene encodes CDR1 ENHRY and CDR2 SYGVKD. This CDR3 is CAISESAS.

This clonotype was recorded many times. The genes are TRBV29-1 and TRBJ1-2, with D unresolved. V was clipped by 1 base and J by 13 bases, with 4 bases between them. The CDR3 consists of 8 residues. Germline V lookup: CDR1 SQVTM, CDR2 ANQGSEA. In DNA form, the CDR3 reads TGCAGCGTTGAAGTTTCCACCTTC. Translated: CSVEVSTF.

This clonotype came up a few times. Germline and junction disagree at one end, which may indicate a read error. The genes are TRBV10-3 and TRBJ1-5; D not certain. The CDR3 contains 16 residues. Germline CDR1 is ENHRY and CDR2 is SYGVKD. The CDR3 reads CASSYSRQISNQPQHF. The CDR3 DNA reads as TGTGCCAGCAGTTACTCGCGGCAGATTAGCAATCAGCCCCAGCATTTT.